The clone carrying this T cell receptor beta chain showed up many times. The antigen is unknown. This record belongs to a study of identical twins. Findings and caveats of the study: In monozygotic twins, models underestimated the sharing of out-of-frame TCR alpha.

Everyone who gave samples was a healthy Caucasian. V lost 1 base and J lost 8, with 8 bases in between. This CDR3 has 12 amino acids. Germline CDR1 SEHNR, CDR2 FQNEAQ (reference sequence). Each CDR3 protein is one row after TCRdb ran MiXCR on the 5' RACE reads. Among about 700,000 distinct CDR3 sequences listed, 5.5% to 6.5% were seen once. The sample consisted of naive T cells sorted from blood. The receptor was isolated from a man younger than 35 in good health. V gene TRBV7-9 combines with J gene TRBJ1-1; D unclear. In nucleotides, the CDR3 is TGTGCCAGCAGCTTAGATCTGACAGAAGCTTTCTTT. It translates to CASSLDLTEAFF. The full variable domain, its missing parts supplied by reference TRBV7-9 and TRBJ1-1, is DTGVSQNPRHKITKRGQNVTFRCDPISEHNRLYWYRQTLGQGPEFLTYFQNEAQLEKSRLLSDRFSAERPKGSFSTLEIQRTEQGDSAMYLCASSLDLTEAFFGQGTRLTVV.